Reported below is one T cell receptor (beta chain). The source of the sample is a study of OX40 agonist ivuxolimab in advanced cancers. Libraries were prepared by immunoSEQ multiplex PCR; TCRdb keeps only in-frame clonotypes and omits some of them. Of about 40,000 clones listed, roughly 81% are singletons. The sample consisted of CD4+ or CD8+ T cells sorted from blood, taken in a trial of the OX40 agonist ivuxolimab. This TCR was sampled from an adult with an advanced solid tumor such as melanoma, head and neck, liver or kidney cancer.

CDR3 residues: CASSYPLTGGMDTGELFF. CDR3 nucleotides: TGTGCCAGCAGTTACCCCTTGACAGGGGGCATGGACACCGGGGAGCTGTTTTTT. The rearrangement joins TRBV6-7 to TRBJ2-2; 10 bases are shared with TRBD1. TRBV6-7 is identified as an open reading frame with a role that is uncertain. Trimming removed 2 bases from V and 3 bases from J; junction bases left unmatched: 9. CDR3 length: 18 amino acids.